This T cell receptor beta chain is from a study of T cell repertoires in cytomegalovirus infection. Study-wide context: An indication of both CMV infection and matching HLA type came from public TCR beta signatures.

TCRdb redid the calling of the reads with MiXCR, one entry per CDR3 protein. In the table there are hundreds of thousands of distinct CDR3 sequences, approximately 34% of which are singletons. Germline values: CDR1 MDHEN, CDR2 SYDVKM. V shed 5 bases and J shed 0 bases, with 8 bases lying between them. The CDR3 extends over 13 amino acids. This clonotype has ten or more counts. The rearrangement uses TRBV28 and TRBJ2-7; D is tentatively TRBD1 or TRBD2 (5 bases each). This TCR was sampled from a human donor in good health (CMV status not recorded). Some clones in this sample may be carry-over from other donors' samples. What was sequenced was PBMCs. CDR3 protein: CASSRDDSYEQYF. In nucleotides, the CDR3 is TGTGCCAGCAGTCGGGACGACTCCTACGAGCAGTACTTC.